This record looks at one T cell receptor beta chain sequence and its context. Antigen unknown. A junction end diverges from the germline sequence, so it may reflect a read error. This entry belongs to a study of cytomegalovirus exposure and HLA in healthy donors. This CDR3 has 13 amino acids. CDR1 and CDR2 (germline): MGHDK, SYGVNS. Study conclusions and caveats: TCR beta sequences reportedly predicted most subjects' HLA-A and HLA-B alleles accurately. Cytomegalovirus-associated status was assigned to more than 150 TCR beta chains. A later analysis associated 15,000 to 20,000 TCR beta sequences with HLA alleles at a 0.05 false discovery rate.

With 60 Vbeta and 13 Jbeta primers, the PCR was carried out. Libraries were prepared by immunoSEQ multiplex PCR; TCRdb keeps only in-frame clonotypes and omits some of them. The sample lists some 220,000 clones, about 85% seen once, with 0.2% to 0.25% in the top ten. The rearrangement links TRBV25-1 to TRBJ1-1, with 7 bases fitting TRBD1. The clonotype was recovered from a girl aged 2-10 years in good health and CMV-seronegative. Sequencing used PBMCs. The CDR3 DNA follows: TGTGCCAGCAGTGGTTCCCAGACAGGGATGGCTCTCTTT. It encodes CASSGSQTGMALF.